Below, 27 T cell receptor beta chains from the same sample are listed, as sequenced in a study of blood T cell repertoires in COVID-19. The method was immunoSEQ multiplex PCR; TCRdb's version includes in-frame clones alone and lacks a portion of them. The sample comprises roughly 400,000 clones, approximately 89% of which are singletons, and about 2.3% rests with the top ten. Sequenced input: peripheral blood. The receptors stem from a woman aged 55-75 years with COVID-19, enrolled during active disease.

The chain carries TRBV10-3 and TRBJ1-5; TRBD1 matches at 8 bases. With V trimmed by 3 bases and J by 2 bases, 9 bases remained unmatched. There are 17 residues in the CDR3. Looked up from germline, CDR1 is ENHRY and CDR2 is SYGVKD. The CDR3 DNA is TGTGCCATCAGTGAAGGTGGACAGGGAAGGGGCAATCAGCCCCAGCATTTT. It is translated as CAISEGGQGRGNQPQHF.

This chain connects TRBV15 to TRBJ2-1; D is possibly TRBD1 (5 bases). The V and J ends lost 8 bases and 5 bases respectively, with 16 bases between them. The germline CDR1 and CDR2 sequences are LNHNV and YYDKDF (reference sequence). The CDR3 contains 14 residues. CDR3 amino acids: CATAPSGRDNEQFF. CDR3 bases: TGTGCCACCGCTCCCTCCGGCAGGGACAATGAGCAGTTCTTC.

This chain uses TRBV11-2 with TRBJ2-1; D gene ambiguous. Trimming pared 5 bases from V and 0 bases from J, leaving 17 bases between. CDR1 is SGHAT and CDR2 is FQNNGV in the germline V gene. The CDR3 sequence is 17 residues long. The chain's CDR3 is CASSPPYPKSSYNEQFF. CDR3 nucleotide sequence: TGTGCCAGCAGCCCGCCATACCCGAAGAGCTCCTACAATGAGCAGTTCTTC.

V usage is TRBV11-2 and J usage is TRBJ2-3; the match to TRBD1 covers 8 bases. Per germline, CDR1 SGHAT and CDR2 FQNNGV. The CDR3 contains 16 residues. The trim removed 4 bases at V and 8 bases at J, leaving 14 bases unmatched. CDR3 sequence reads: CASSSPTAGGSRTQYF. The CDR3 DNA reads TGTGCCAGCAGCTCACCTACTGCAGGGGGCTCTCGTACGCAGTATTTT. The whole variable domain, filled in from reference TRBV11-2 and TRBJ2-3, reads EAGVAQSPRYKIIEKRQSVAFWCNPISGHATLYWYQQILGQGPKLLIQFQNNGVVDDSQLPKDRFSAERLKGVDSTLKIQPAKLEDSAVYLCASSSPTAGGSRTQYFGPGTRLTVL.

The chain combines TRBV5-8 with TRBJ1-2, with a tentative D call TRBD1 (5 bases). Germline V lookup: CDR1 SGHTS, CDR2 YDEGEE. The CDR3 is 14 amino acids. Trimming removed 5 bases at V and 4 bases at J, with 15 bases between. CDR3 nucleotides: TGTGCCAGCAGTAACACCGGGACTGTCTATGGCTACACCTTC. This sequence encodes CASSNTGTVYGYTF.

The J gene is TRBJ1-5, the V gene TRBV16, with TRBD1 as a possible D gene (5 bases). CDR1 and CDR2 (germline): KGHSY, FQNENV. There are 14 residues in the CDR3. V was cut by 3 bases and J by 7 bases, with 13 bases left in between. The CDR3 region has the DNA TGTGCCAGCAGCCATATCACAGGCGGACAGCCCCAGCATTTT. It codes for CASSHITGGQPQHF.

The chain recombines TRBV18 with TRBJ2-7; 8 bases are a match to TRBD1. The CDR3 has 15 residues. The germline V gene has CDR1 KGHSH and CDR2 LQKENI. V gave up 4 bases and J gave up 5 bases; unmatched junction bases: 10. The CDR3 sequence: CASSLMGQEVDEQYF. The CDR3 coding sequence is TGTGCCAGCTCACTCATGGGACAGGAGGTGGACGAGCAGTACTTC.

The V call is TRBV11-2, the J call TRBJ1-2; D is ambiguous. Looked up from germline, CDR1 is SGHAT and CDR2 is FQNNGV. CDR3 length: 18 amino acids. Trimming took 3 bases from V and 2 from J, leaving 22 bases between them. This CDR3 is CASSFPSLAGGRNYGYTF. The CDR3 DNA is TGTGCCAGCAGCTTCCCCTCCCTAGCGGGCGGGCGCAACTATGGCTACACCTTC.

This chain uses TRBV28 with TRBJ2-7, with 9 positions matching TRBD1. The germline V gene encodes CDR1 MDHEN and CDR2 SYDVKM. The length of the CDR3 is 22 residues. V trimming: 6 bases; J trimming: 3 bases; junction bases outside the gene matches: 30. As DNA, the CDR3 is TGTGCCAGCAGCTATCCACTAACCCGCGGGACAGGGACTTCTATGTCCTTCTACGAGCAGTACTTC. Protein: CASSYPLTRGTGTSMSFYEQYF.

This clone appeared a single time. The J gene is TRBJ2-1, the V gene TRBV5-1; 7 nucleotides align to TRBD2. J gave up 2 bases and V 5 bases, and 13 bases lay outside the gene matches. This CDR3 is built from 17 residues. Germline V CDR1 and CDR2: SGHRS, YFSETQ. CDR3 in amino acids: CASSQLGPGLTYNEQFF. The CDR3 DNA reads TGCGCCAGCAGTCAGTTAGGTCCGGGACTAACCTACAATGAGCAGTTCTTC.

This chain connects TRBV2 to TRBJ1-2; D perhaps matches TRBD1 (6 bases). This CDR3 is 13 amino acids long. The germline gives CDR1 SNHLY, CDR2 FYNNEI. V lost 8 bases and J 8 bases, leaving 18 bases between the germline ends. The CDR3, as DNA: TGTGCCAGCGAGACAGGCACCTGGGGGGGCTACACCTTC. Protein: CASETGTWGGYTF.

CDR3: CASRAVALNTEAFF. In nucleotides, the CDR3 is TGTGCCAGCAGGGCGGTGGCCCTGAACACTGAAGCTTTCTTT. The rearrangement joins TRBV2 to TRBJ1-1; D is uncertain. V was shortened by 6 bases and J by 0 bases, with 11 bases between the two germline ends. This CDR3 contains 14 residues. The germline gives CDR1 SNHLY, CDR2 FYNNEI.

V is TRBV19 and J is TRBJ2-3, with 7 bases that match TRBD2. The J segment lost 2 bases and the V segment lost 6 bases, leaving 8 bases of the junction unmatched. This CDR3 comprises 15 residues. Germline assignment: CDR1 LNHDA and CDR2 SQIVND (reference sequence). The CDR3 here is CASRPGTTYTDTQYF. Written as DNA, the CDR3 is TGTGCCAGTAGGCCCGGGACTACCTACACAGATACGCAGTATTTT. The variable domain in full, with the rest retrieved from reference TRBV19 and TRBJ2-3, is DGGITQSPKYLFRKEGQNVTLSCEQNLNHDAMYWYRQDPGQGLRLIYYSQIVNDFQKGDIAEGYSVSREKKESFPLTVTSAQKNPTAFYLCASRPGTTYTDTQYFGPGTRLTVL.

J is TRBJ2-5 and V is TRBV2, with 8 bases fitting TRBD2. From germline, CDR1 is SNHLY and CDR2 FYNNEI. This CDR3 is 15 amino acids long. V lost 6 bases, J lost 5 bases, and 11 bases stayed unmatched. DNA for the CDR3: TGTGCCAGCAGCCCCGGCCGGGGGGGGCGGGAGACCCAGTACTTC. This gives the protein CASSPGRGGRETQYF.

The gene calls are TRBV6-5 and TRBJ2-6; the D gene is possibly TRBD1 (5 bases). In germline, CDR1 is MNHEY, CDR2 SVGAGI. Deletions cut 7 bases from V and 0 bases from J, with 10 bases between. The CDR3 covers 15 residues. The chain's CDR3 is CASTIDSSGANVLTF. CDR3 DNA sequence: TGTGCCAGCACCATAGACAGCTCTGGGGCCAACGTCCTGACTTTC.

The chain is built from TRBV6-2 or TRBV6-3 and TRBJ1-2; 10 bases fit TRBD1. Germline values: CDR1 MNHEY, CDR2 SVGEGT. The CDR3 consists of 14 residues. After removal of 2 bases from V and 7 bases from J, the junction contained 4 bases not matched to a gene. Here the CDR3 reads CASSYQGQGFGYTF. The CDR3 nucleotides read TGTGCCAGCAGTTACCAGGGACAGGGGTTTGGCTACACCTTC.

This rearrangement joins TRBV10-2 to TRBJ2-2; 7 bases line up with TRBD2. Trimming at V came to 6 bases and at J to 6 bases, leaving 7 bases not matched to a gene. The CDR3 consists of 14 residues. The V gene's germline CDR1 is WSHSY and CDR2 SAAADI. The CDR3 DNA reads TGCGCCAGCAGGCTTGGGAGGGCCCCCGGGGAGCTGTTTTTT. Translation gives CASRLGRAPGELFF.

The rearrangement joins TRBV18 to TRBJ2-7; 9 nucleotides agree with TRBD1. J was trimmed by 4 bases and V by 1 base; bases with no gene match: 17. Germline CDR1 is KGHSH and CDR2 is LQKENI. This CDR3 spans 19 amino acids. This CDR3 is CASSPQGQGFSRTIYEQYF. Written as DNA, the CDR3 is TGTGCCAGCTCACCACAAGGACAGGGGTTCAGTCGCACCATATACGAGCAGTACTTC.

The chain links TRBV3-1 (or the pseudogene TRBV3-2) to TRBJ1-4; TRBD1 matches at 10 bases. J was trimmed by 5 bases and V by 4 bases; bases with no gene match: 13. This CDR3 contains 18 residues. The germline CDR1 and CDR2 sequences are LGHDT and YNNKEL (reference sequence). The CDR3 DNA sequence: TGTGCCAGCAGCCCCGGGACAGGGGCGCCCGGCCGGAATGAAAAACTGTTTTTT. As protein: CASSPGTGAPGRNEKLFF.

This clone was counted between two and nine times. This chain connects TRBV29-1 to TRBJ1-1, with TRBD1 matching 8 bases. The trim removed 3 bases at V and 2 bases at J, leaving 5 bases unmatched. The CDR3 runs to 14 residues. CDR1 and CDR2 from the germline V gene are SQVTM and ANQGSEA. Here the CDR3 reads CSVDGTGHNTEAFF. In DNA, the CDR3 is TGCAGCGTTGATGGGACAGGTCATAACACTGAAGCTTTCTTT.

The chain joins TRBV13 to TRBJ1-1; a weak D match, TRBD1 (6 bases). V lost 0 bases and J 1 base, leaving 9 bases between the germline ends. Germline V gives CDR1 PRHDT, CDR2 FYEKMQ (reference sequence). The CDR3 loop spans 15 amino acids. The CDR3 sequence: CASSLGQQGNTEAFF. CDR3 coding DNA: TGTGCCAGCAGCTTAGGCCAACAGGGGAACACTGAAGCTTTCTTT.

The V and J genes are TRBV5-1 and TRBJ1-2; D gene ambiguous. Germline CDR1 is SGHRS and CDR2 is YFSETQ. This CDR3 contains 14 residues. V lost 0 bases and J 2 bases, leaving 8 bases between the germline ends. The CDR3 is CASSLDTMNYGYTF. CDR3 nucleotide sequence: TGCGCCAGCAGCTTGGACACAATGAACTATGGCTACACCTTC.

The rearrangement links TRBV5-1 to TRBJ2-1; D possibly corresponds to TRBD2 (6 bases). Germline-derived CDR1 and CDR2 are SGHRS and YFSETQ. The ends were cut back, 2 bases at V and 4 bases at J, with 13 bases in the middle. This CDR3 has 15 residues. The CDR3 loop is CASSLVPGLYNEQFF. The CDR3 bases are TGCGCCAGCAGCTTAGTTCCGGGACTTTACAATGAGCAGTTCTTC.

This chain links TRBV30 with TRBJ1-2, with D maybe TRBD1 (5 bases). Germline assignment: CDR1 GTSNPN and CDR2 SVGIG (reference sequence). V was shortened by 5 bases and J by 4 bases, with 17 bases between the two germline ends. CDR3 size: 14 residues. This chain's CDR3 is CAWGGGTAGYGYTF. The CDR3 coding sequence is TGTGCCTGGGGCGGCGGGACGGCGGGCTATGGCTACACCTTC.

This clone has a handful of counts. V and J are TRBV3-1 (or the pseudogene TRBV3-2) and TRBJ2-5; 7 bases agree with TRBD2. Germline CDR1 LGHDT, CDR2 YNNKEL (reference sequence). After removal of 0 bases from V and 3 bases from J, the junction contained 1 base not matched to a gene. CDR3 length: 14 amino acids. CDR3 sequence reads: CASSQDRGEETQYF. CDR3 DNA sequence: TGTGCCAGCAGCCAAGATCGGGGGGAAGAGACCCAGTACTTC.

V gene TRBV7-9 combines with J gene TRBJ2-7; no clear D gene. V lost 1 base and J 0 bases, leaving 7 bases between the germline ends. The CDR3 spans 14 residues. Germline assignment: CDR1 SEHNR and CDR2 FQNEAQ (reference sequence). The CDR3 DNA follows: TGTGCCAGCAGCTTAGGGCCGGGCTCCTACGAGCAGTACTTC. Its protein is CASSLGPGSYEQYF.

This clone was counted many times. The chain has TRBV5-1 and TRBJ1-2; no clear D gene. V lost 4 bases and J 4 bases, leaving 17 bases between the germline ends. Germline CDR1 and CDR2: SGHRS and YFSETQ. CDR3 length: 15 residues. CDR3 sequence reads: CASSEGGVPSYGYTF. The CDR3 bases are TGCGCCAGCAGCGAAGGCGGCGTTCCTTCCTATGGCTACACCTTC. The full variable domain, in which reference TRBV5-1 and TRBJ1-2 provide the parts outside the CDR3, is KAGVTQTPRYLIKTRGQQVTLSCSPISGHRSVSWYQQTPGQGLQFLFEYFSETQRNKGNFPGRFSGRQFSNSRSEMNVSTLELGDSALYLCASSEGGVPSYGYTFGSGTRLTVV.